The rows below give T cell receptor beta chains drawn from one sample of a study of CD8+CD57+ T cells in acquired aplastic anemia. Via MiXCR, TCRdb re-called the reads, giving one row per CDR3 protein. The sample shows around 190,000 distinct CDR3 sequences, under 65% of them seen only once. Sequencing was done on a sample of sorted CD4+, CD8+, or CD8+CD57+ T cells (not recorded which) from PBMCs. The receptors here all came from a human donor in good health. CDR3s include the opening cysteine and the closing phenylalanine or tryptophan. A D gene is named only where the DNA matches it firmly. Clone size is given for some rows only: seen once, a few or many times, or a class if the clone is expanded.

clone size	CDR3 length	V gene	J gene	D gene	CDR3 protein	CDR3 DNA
-	16	TRBV7-9	TRBJ2-2	TRBD2	CASSQTSGRHSYELFF	TGTGCCAGCAGCCAGACTAGCGGGAGACATTCCTACGAGCTGTTTTTT
many	14	TRBV6-9	TRBJ2-1	-	CASSSGMAYNEQFF	TGTGCCAGCAGTTCAGGGATGGCCTACAATGAGCAGTTCTTC
few	15	TRBV11-2	TRBJ2-1	TRBD2	CASSLELAGGSEQFF	TGTGCCAGCAGCTTAGAACTAGCGGGGGGTTCTGAGCAGTTCTTC
-	11	TRBV9	TRBJ2-1	-	CASSGNNEQFF	TGTGCCAGCAGCGGAAACAATGAGCAGTTCTTC
-	12	TRBV20-1	TRBJ1-5	-	CSARSDNQPQHF	TGCAGTGCTAGGTCGGACAATCAGCCCCAGCATTTT
many	14	TRBV27	TRBJ2-1	-	CASSFPGQHNEQFF	TGTGCCAGCAGTTTCCCCGGACAGCACAATGAGCAGTTCTTC
-	15	TRBV12-3/TRBV12-4	TRBJ1-6	-	CASSLGGTANWALHF	TGTGCCAGCAGTTTAGGGGGGACTGCCAATTGGGCCCTCCACTTT
few	13	TRBV5-1	TRBJ1-6	-	CASSPGTTSPLHF	TGCGCCAGCAGCCCTGGGACTACCTCACCCCTCCACTTT
-	14	TRBV20-1	TRBJ2-7	-	CSARDRDGAYEQYF	TGCAGTGCTAGAGACCGGGACGGCGCGTACGAGCAGTACTTC
-	15	TRBV19	TRBJ2-2	TRBD1	CASSQQGRITGELFF	TGTGCCAGTAGTCAACAGGGGCGCATCACCGGGGAGCTGTTTTTT
few	15	TRBV20-1	TRBJ1-5	TRBD1	CSARVSGGDVQPQHF	TGCAGTGCTAGAGTGTCAGGGGGGGACGTTCAGCCCCAGCATTTT
-	12	TRBV7-3	TRBJ2-1	TRBD2	CASSTGLGEQFF	TGTGCCAGCAGCACCGGACTAGGTGAGCAGTTCTTC
-	13	TRBV10-3	TRBJ2-7	-	CAISLDGVGEQYF	TGTGCCATCAGCTTGGACGGGGTGGGGGAGCAGTACTTC
few	16	TRBV25-1	TRBJ2-7	TRBD1	CASSVYSGTGFYEQYF	TGTGCCAGCAGTGTTTACTCCGGGACAGGGTTCTACGAGCAGTACTTC
-	14	TRBV5-5	TRBJ1-1	TRBD1	CASSWGTANTEASF	TGTGCCAGCAGCTGGGGGACAGCGAACACTGAAGCTTCCTTT
-	14	TRBV19	TRBJ2-7	TRBD1	CASSRTGGSYEQYF	TGTGCCAGTAGCCGGACAGGGGGTTCCTACGAGCAGTACTTC
-	13	TRBV5-1	TRBJ2-1	-	CASSLYPDNEQFF	TGCGCCAGCAGCTTGTATCCGGACAATGAGCAGTTCTTC
-	15	TRBV12-3/TRBV12-4	TRBJ2-3	-	CASSVAAGSTDTQYF	TGTGCCAGCAGCGTAGCGGCAGGGAGCACAGATACGCAGTATTTT
-	16	TRBV7-9	TRBJ2-1	TRBD2	CASSFPGLAGGYEQFF	TGTGCCAGCAGCTTCCCGGGACTAGCGGGGGGTTACGAGCAGTTCTTC